The clone carrying this TCR beta chain was detected many times. The antigen is unknown. The data derive from a study of T cells in Graves' hyperthyroidism and ophthalmopathy. Germline CDR1 reads SGHDT; CDR2 reads YYEEEE. V lost 2 bases and J 0 bases, leaving 6 bases between the germline ends. The CDR3 runs 14 residues. Overall study findings and caveats: With a median lead of around 6.7 months before onset, the model predicted ophthalmopathy.

It was RNA transcripts that yielded the amplified TCR beta CDR3 regions. First-round RT-PCR targeting the TCR CDR3 was performed with the HTBI primer set. TCRdb processed the multiplex PCR reads anew with MiXCR; each CDR3 protein has one entry. The profile shows 450,000 to 550,000 distinct CDR3 sequences, roughly 25% of them singletons. The rearrangement joins TRBV5-6 to TRBJ1-5; D gene uncertain. The sample taken for sequencing was blood. This clonotype was sampled from a woman aged 25 to 39 with Graves' ophthalmopathy. CDR3 bases: TGTGCCAGCAGCTTAGGTAGTAGCAATCAGCCCCAGCATTTT. It specifies CASSLGSSNQPQHF.